A selection of T cell receptor beta chains follows, all from one sample in a study of blood T cell repertoires in COVID-19. This table comes from immunoSEQ multiplex PCR, and its TCRdb copy is limited to in-frame clones, with some not included. The table records some 100,000 clones, about nine tenths of them present only once. Sequencing used peripheral blood. The receptors come from a man in his 60s with acute or convalescent COVID-19. The CDR3 runs from the conserved cysteine through the conserved F or W. The order of the fields is J gene, V gene, D gene, CDR3 protein. The D gene is left open where the match is weak.

>TRBJ2-5|TRBV5-1|TRBD2
CASSSGRGRGETQYF
>TRBJ2-1|TRBV7-2|NA
CASSSPRYNEQFF
>TRBJ1-1|TRBV5-1|TRBD1
CASSNRDRVMNTEAFF
>TRBJ1-2|TRBV19|NA
CASSIDLSTGYYGYTF
>TRBJ2-2|TRBV3-1/TRBV3-2|NA
CASSQDPDSTGELFF
>TRBJ1-1|TRBV24-1|NA
CATSDSQGTEAFF
>TRBJ2-7|TRBV28|NA
CATRRGTIYEQYF
>TRBJ2-1|TRBV5-1|TRBD2
CASSRGLAGGEQFF
>TRBJ1-2|TRBV28|NA
CASSSLGANYGYTF
>TRBJ1-1|TRBV5-1|NA
CASSLRGQGNTEAFF
>TRBJ2-1|TRBV28|TRBD1
CASSPPGTGSNEQFF
>TRBJ2-7|TRBV5-1|NA
CASSSRTSGSYEQYF
>TRBJ2-3|TRBV5-1|TRBD2
CASSLWLAGGPDTQYF
>TRBJ2-3|TRBV3-1/TRBV3-2|TRBD2
CASSQPLGGGLGDTQYF
>TRBJ1-2|TRBV7-9|NA
CASSLSRGAGYSYGYTF
>TRBJ1-4|TRBV6-5|TRBD1
CASSYRGDRGEKLFF
>TRBJ1-1|TRBV13|TRBD1
CASSLQGWTEAFF
>TRBJ1-1|TRBV2|NA
CASSPRLNTEAFF
>TRBJ2-5|TRBV7-8|NA
CASSYSGRYQETQYF
>TRBJ1-6|TRBV6-5|NA
CASSTAGMGRSPLHF
>TRBJ2-2|TRBV5-1|TRBD2
CASRSGRGANTGELFF
>TRBJ2-2|TRBV3-1/TRBV3-2|TRBD2
CASSRTSGRNTGELFF
>TRBJ2-5|TRBV3-1/TRBV3-2|NA
CASSLRTEMETQYF
>TRBJ2-7|TRBV7-2|TRBD2
CASSKQASSGRANEQYF
>TRBJ2-2|TRBV27|TRBD1
CASSLSRQGPVTGELFF
>TRBJ1-2|TRBV19|TRBD1
CASRRDRVNYGYTF
>TRBJ1-2|TRBV4-1|NA
CASSPTETDYGYTF
>TRBJ1-1|TRBV11-2|NA
CASSSVAEAFF
>TRBJ1-1|TRBV19|NA
CASTPGRGMNTEAFF
>TRBJ1-2|TRBV5-1|NA
CASSLRQTYGYTF
>TRBJ1-2|TRBV3-1/TRBV3-2|NA
CASSQGAYGYTF
>TRBJ1-1|TRBV11-3|NA
CASSLKPNTEAFF
>TRBJ1-3|TRBV7-2|TRBD1
CASSRRQGRTGNTIYF
>TRBJ2-4|TRBV4-2|TRBD1
CASSQDPQGVSIQYF
>TRBJ2-1|TRBV6-4|TRBD2
CASSLGTNPYNEQFF
>TRBJ1-1|TRBV27|NA
CASRRGLSGEAFF
>TRBJ1-1|TRBV19|TRBD1
CASRGTAEAFF
>TRBJ1-1|TRBV3-1/TRBV3-2|NA
CASRRTDRNTEAFF
>TRBJ1-6|TRBV10-3|NA
CAISQGYDNSPLHF
>TRBJ1-5|TRBV19|NA
CASSIVKTPTRNQPQHF
>TRBJ2-2|TRBV5-1|NA
CASSSSGELFF
>TRBJ1-5|TRBV5-1|TRBD1
CASSLGGQGDQPQHF